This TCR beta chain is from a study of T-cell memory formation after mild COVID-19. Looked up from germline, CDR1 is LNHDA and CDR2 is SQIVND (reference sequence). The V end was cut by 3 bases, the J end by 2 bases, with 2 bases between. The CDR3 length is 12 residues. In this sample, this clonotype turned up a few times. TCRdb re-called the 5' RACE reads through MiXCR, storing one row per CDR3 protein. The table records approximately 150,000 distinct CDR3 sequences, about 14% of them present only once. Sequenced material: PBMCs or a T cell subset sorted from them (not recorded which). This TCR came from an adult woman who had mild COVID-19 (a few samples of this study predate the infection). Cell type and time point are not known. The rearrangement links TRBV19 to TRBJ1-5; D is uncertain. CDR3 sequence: CASSIGNQPQHF. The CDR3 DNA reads TGTGCCAGTAGTATCGGCAATCAGCCCCAGCATTTT.